This paragraph reports one TCR beta chain. This entry comes from a study of blood T cell repertoires in COVID-19. In the study overall: Samples taken during acute and convalescent COVID-19 were collected in the United States, Italy and Spain.

Recruited during active infection, patients (from Seattle) were subsequently followed longitudinally. Assay: immunoSEQ multiplex PCR; the TCRdb copy retains only in-frame clones and omits some. This table has roughly 280,000 clones, around 87% appearing once. The CDR3 is 14 residues long. The sequence was obtained from a woman in her fifties or sixties with COVID-19, enrolled during active disease. V is TRBV21-1 and J is TRBJ2-7; TRBD1, the D gene given by the table, was not confirmed from the DNA. TRBV21-1 has pseudogene status. Sequencing was performed on peripheral blood. CDR3 amino acids: CASSSRMTAYEQYF. The CDR3 DNA sequence: TGTGCCAGCAGCAGCCGGATGACAGCCTACGAGCAGTACTTC.